These 21 T cell receptor beta chains share one sample of origin, sequenced in a study of CD8 T cells in Susac syndrome. RNA in amounts of roughly 0.5 to 1 ug was reverse transcribed with random hexamers. TCRdb called the immunoSEQ multiplex PCR reads again in MiXCR, with one record for every CDR3 protein. There are hundreds of thousands of distinct CDR3 sequences in the sample; around 95% occur only once, and 0.065% to 0.075% lies in the top ten. Sequenced input: CD4+ T cells from PBMCs. All receptors come from a human donor with multiple sclerosis.

The rearrangement uses TRBV10-3 and TRBJ2-3; 7 positions match TRBD2. This CDR3 comprises 16 residues. Germline V lookup: CDR1 ENHRY, CDR2 SYGVKD. Trimming removed 3 bases from V and 3 bases from J; junction bases left unmatched: 9. CDR3 DNA sequence: TGTGCCATCAGTGATGGGGCGGGAGTTTCTACAGATACGCAGTATTTT. Protein product: CAISDGAGVSTDTQYF.

The chain carries TRBV20-1 and TRBJ2-5; 7 bases are a match to TRBD2. This CDR3 has 12 residues. V was clipped by 6 bases and J by 5 bases; unmatched bases: 6. Germline CDR1 is DFQATT and CDR2 is SNEGSKA (reference sequence). The CDR3 here is CSAVDGGETQYF. DNA for the CDR3: TGCAGTGCCGTCGACGGGGGGGAGACCCAGTACTTC.

The gene calls are TRBV19 and TRBJ1-1; 9 bases align to TRBD1. V shed 8 bases and J 5 bases; nucleotides not matched to a gene: 6. Germline V gene lookup returns CDR1 LNHDA and CDR2 SQIVND (reference sequence). The CDR3 contains 13 residues. CDR3 sequence: CASGGQGGTEAFF. The CDR3 coding sequence is TGTGCCAGTGGGGGACAGGGTGGGACTGAAGCTTTCTTT.

This sequence joins TRBV4-1 and TRBJ1-2; D might be TRBD1 (5 bases). The CDR3 runs to 14 residues. Deletions cut 6 bases from V and 4 bases from J, with 15 bases between. CDR1 is MGHRA, CDR2 YSYEKL, per germline. Here the CDR3 reads CASSPRGDGYGYTF. CDR3 coding DNA: TGCGCCAGCAGTCCTCGGGGGGATGGCTATGGCTACACCTTC.

V gene TRBV28 combines with J gene TRBJ2-7; TRBD1 agrees at 7 bases. Germline CDR1 is MDHEN and CDR2 is SYDVKM. Trimming removed 6 bases from V and 5 bases from J; junction bases left unmatched: 13. The CDR3 loop spans 15 amino acids. The CDR3 nucleotides read TGTGCCAGCAGCCTGACGACAGGGTTAAGGAACGAGCAGTACGTC. Its protein is CASSLTTGLRNEQYV.

V is TRBV6-5 and J is TRBJ1-2; no definite D call. The CDR3 covers 14 residues. The germline V gene encodes CDR1 MNHEY and CDR2 SVGAGI. V shed 3 bases and J shed 4 bases, with 12 bases lying between them. CDR3 loop: CASSYSKTGYGYTF. The CDR3 coding sequence is TGTGCCAGCAGTTATTCTAAAACGGGCTATGGCTACACCTTC.

In this sample, this clonotype turned up once. The chain employs TRBV6-1 and TRBJ1-5; 7 nucleotides agree with TRBD1. There are 14 residues in the CDR3. Germline CDR1 MNHNS, CDR2 SASEGT. After removal of 3 bases from V and 5 bases from J, the junction contained 4 bases not matched to a gene. The CDR3 loop reads CASSDQGGHQPQHF. In DNA form, the CDR3 reads TGTGCCAGCAGTGACCAGGGGGGGCATCAGCCCCAGCATTTT.

The chain uses TRBV12-5 and TRBJ2-2, with 7 bases fitting TRBD1. The CDR3 consists of 16 residues. V gave up 6 bases and J gave up 0 bases; unmatched junction bases: 7. Germline CDR1 is LGHNT and CDR2 is FRNRAP. CDR3: CASGTTGQSNTGELFF. Here the CDR3 DNA reads TGTGCTAGTGGCACAACGGGACAGTCGAACACCGGGGAGCTGTTTTTT.

The chain has TRBV7-9 and TRBJ2-3; TRBD2 might be the D (6 bases). The CDR3 extends over 15 amino acids. Trimming left V 5 bases short and J 0 bases short, with 12 bases between. Germline CDR1 is SEHNR and CDR2 is FQNEAQ (reference sequence). The CDR3 bases are TGTGCCAGCAGCGCCCTGACTAGAAGCACAGATACGCAGTATTTT. Translating it yields CASSALTRSTDTQYF.

The rearrangement joins TRBV12-3 or TRBV12-4 to TRBJ2-4; a weak D match, TRBD1 (5 bases). This CDR3 contains 15 residues. Trimming cost V 3 bases and J 6 bases, with 15 bases left between them. The CDR3 region has the DNA TGTGCCAGCAGTTTTAACGGACAAATAGGAAACATTCAGTACTTC. Its translation: CASSFNGQIGNIQYF.

The chain recombines TRBV9 with TRBJ2-4; D call uncertain. There are 12 residues in the CDR3. V gave up 2 bases and J gave up 1 base, with 1 base separating them. CDR1 SGDLS and CDR2 YYNGEE come from the germline V gene. CDR3 DNA: TGTGCCAGCAGCGTGGCCAAAAACATTCAGTACTTC. This sequence encodes CASSVAKNIQYF.

This clonotype was detected once. The chain joins TRBV9 to TRBJ2-1; D ambiguous. CDR1 SGDLS and CDR2 YYNGEE come from the germline V gene. CDR3 size: 13 residues. V shed 0 bases and J shed 6 bases, with 7 bases lying between them. CDR3 sequence: CASSVEECNEQFF. CDR3 sequence (DNA): TGTGCCAGCAGCGTAGAGGAGTGCAATGAGCAGTTCTTC.

This clonotype has a single count. The chain has TRBV2 and TRBJ2-2, with D possibly being TRBD1 or TRBD2 (5 bases each). V lost 4 bases and J lost 2, with 8 bases in between. The germline V gene has CDR1 SNHLY and CDR2 FYNNEI. The CDR3 spans 14 residues. The CDR3 region has the DNA TGTGCCAGCAGTGGGGGACCCAACACCGGGGAGCTGTTTTTT. Amino acid sequence: CASSGGPNTGELFF. The full variable domain, its missing parts supplied by reference TRBV2 and TRBJ2-2, is EPEVTQTPSHQVTQMGQEVILRCVPISNHLYFYWYRQILGQKVEFLVSFYNNEISEKSEIFDDQFSVERPDGSNFTLKIRSTKLEDSAMYFCASSGGPNTGELFFGEGSRLTVL.

CDR3 amino acids: CASSAPGQGRVEQYF. DNA of the CDR3: TGTGCCAGCAGCGCCCCGGGACAGGGACGCGTCGAGCAGTACTTC. V usage is TRBV11-2 and J usage is TRBJ2-7; TRBD1 matches at 9 bases. Germline V gene sequence: CDR1 SGHAT, CDR2 FQNNGV. This CDR3 has 15 amino acids. Trimming at V came to 5 bases and at J to 6 bases, leaving 11 bases not matched to a gene.

The chain couples TRBV28 to TRBJ2-1, with a weak D call TRBD2 (6 bases). There are 12 residues in the CDR3. The germline CDR1 and CDR2 sequences are MDHEN and SYDVKM. Trimming removed 7 bases from V and 7 bases from J, with 11 bases in between. The CDR3 region is CASTLEGNEQFF. In DNA form, the CDR3 reads TGTGCCAGCACCCTGGAGGGGAATGAGCAGTTCTTC.

J is TRBJ1-2 and V is TRBV19; no clear D. This CDR3 is built from 17 residues. V lost 5 bases and J lost 4, with 23 bases in between. CDR1 and CDR2 (germline): LNHDA, SQIVND (reference sequence). For the CDR3, the DNA is TGTGCCAGTAGTTTCCAAGGACGAACAGTTTATACCTATGGCTACACCTTC. It specifies CASSFQGRTVYTYGYTF.

The chain uses TRBV7-9 and TRBJ2-7, with D hard to call. Deletions cut 5 bases from V and 4 bases from J, with 6 bases between. CDR3 length equals 11 residues. CDR1 is SEHNR, CDR2 FQNEAQ, per germline (reference sequence). As DNA, the CDR3 is TGTGCCAGCAGCCTAATTTACGAGCAGTACTTC. Translated: CASSLIYEQYF.

This clonotype has only one observation. The chain employs TRBV5-1 and TRBJ2-7; 10 nucleotides agree with TRBD1. The length of the CDR3 is 16 residues. With 0 bases clipped from V and 5 bases from J, the junction kept 8 bases outside the gene matches. The germline V gene encodes CDR1 SGHRS and CDR2 YFSETQ. The CDR3 DNA is TGCGCCAGCAGCTTGGTCCTCGCCGGGACAGGGGACGAGCAGTACTTC. It is translated as CASSLVLAGTGDEQYF.

The chain combines TRBV5-6 with TRBJ2-7; TRBD1 aligns across 8 bases. CDR3 length: 16 residues. Germline V CDR1 and CDR2: SGHDT, YYEEEE. V lost 5 bases to trimming and J lost 0 bases; unmatched junction nucleotides: 10. Here the CDR3 DNA reads TGTGCCAGCAGGCCACCGAGGACAGGGTCCTCCTACGAGCAGTACGTC. As protein: CASRPPRTGSSYEQYV.

The chain recombines TRBV5-1 with TRBJ1-1; tentatively, D is TRBD1 (5 bases). Germline CDR1 is SGHRS and CDR2 is YFSETQ. The V and J ends lost 0 bases and 5 bases respectively, with 14 bases between them. This CDR3 comprises 15 residues. Here the CDR3 reads CASSLAQLGATEAFF. The CDR3 DNA is TGCGCCAGCAGCTTGGCGCAGTTAGGGGCTACTGAAGCTTTCTTT.

The chain employs TRBV5-1 and TRBJ1-6, with TRBD1 identical over 9 bases. Unmatched junction bases numbered 2, after V lost 5 bases and J lost 5 bases. Germline CDR1 SGHRS, CDR2 YFSETQ. This CDR3 has 14 amino acids. CDR3 region: CASRRTGDNSPLHF. CDR3 coding DNA: TGCGCCAGCAGACGGACAGGGGATAATTCACCCCTCCACTTT.